This T cell receptor beta chain was profiled in a study of post-analysis software for immune sequencing data. Study overall: Clinical courses comprised relapsing-remitting, secondary progressive and progressive-relapsing multiple sclerosis.

cDNA libraries for TCR beta contained unique molecular identifiers. TCRdb reprocessed the PCR reads via MiXCR and lists one record per CDR3 protein. The sample contains approximately 570,000 distinct CDR3 sequences, around 40% of which appear only once. Study-wide points: The authors found that F measure strongly co-clustered same-batch samples. Those with multiple sclerosis, the patient group, showed significantly lower normalized Chao1 diversity than controls. Comparison of patients with controls showed five or six TRBV segments more frequent in patients, TRBV5-6, TRBV5-1 and TRBV20-1 among them.

The CDR3 has 15 residues. Losses at the gene ends were 4 bases for V and 3 bases for J; bases not matched to a gene: 5. Turning to this clonotype: The antigen is undetermined.

The clonotype originates from a girl aged 10 to 17 with multiple sclerosis. The chain couples TRBV12-3 or TRBV12-4 to TRBJ1-5, with TRBD1 matching 8 bases. Material for sequencing was blood. The CDR3 DNA sequence: TGTGCCAGCAGTTCAGGGGGCAACCTCAATCAGCCCCAGCATTTT. This sequence encodes CASSSGGNLNQPQHF.